The present entry profiles one T cell receptor beta chain with its context. As yet, its antigen is unknown. This CDR3 spans 14 amino acids. The V and J ends lost 3 bases and 5 bases, in that order; junction bases with no gene match: 3. Germline V gives CDR1 SGHTA, CDR2 FQGNSA. This entry comes from a study of cytomegalovirus exposure and HLA in healthy donors. The overall study: Drawn from HLA-typed donors, some 80 million unique TCRs were held in an early data release. General observations from the study: A later analysis reportedly found that, within productive TCRs, an Asian-associated ancestry cluster had fewer N-insertions than the mean observed across the roughly 700 donors. The authors enumerated under 200 TCR beta chains as linked to cytomegalovirus.

The PCR made use of 60 Vbeta and 13 Jbeta primers. Generated by immunoSEQ multiplex PCR, the TCRdb table keeps only in-frame clones and is missing some. The specimen's table records fewer than 130,000 clones. The chain joins TRBV7-2 to TRBJ2-4, with 8 bases aligning to TRBD2. The source of this sequence is a man aged 50-60 years in good health and CMV-seronegative. The sequenced material came from PBMCs. This CDR3 reads CASSFGGGQNIQYF. The DNA of the CDR3 is TGTGCCAGCAGCTTCGGGGGGGGGCAAAACATTCAGTACTTC.